These T cell receptor beta chains were read from a single sample in a study of T cells in Graves' hyperthyroidism and ophthalmopathy. TCRdb re-called the multiplex PCR reads through MiXCR, storing one row per CDR3 protein. The sample includes 300,000 to 350,000 distinct CDR3 sequences, 14% of them seen just once. Material for sequencing was blood. The receptors derive from a woman in her 30s with Graves' hyperthyroidism. Each CDR3 is given with its conserved first and last residue. D genes are given only for firm matches. A row's size may be missing; if present it is once, few, many or a size class.

clone_size: many
j_call: TRBJ1-1
v_call: TRBV20-1
d_call: .
cdr3_nt: TGCAGTGCTAGAGATCAGCTGAACACTGAAGCTTTCTTT
cdr3_aa: CSARDQLNTEAFF

clone_size: many
j_call: TRBJ2-3
v_call: TRBV10-3
d_call: TRBD1
cdr3_nt: TGTGCCATCAGTTGGACAGGGACAGATACGCAGTATTTT
cdr3_aa: CAISWTGTDTQYF

clone_size: many
j_call: TRBJ2-7
v_call: TRBV12-3/TRBV12-4
d_call: .
cdr3_nt: TGTGCCAGCAGTTTACGACTTGTCTACGAGCAGTACTTC
cdr3_aa: CASSLRLVYEQYF

clone_size: many
j_call: TRBJ2-5
v_call: TRBV6-1
d_call: TRBD2
cdr3_nt: TGTGCCAGCAGTGGCGGGAGACGGGGGGAGACCCAGTACTTC
cdr3_aa: CASSGGRRGETQYF

clone_size: many
j_call: TRBJ1-1
v_call: TRBV20-1
d_call: TRBD1
cdr3_nt: TGCAGTGCTGGGACAGGGGGCGACACTGAAGCTTTCTTT
cdr3_aa: CSAGTGGDTEAFF

clone_size: few
j_call: TRBJ2-7
v_call: TRBV6-2/TRBV6-3
d_call: TRBD2
cdr3_nt: TGTGCCAGCAGCAAAGCCACTAGCGGGAGTTCGGTCTACGAGCAGTACTTC
cdr3_aa: CASSKATSGSSVYEQYF

clone_size: .
j_call: TRBJ2-1
v_call: TRBV19
d_call: .
cdr3_nt: TGTGCCAGTAGTAAACAACGCGGAGCGGCCTCCTACAATGAGCAGTTCTTC
cdr3_aa: CASSKQRGAASYNEQFF

clone_size: .
j_call: TRBJ2-7
v_call: TRBV7-9
d_call: .
cdr3_nt: TGTGCCAGCAGCTTAGATTCCCACAGATCCTACGAGCAGTACTTC
cdr3_aa: CASSLDSHRSYEQYF

clone_size: many
j_call: TRBJ1-2
v_call: TRBV19
d_call: .
cdr3_nt: TGTGCCAGTAGTACCCGCAGCGGAGGAGGTTATGGCTACACCTTC
cdr3_aa: CASSTRSGGGYGYTF

clone_size: many
j_call: TRBJ2-1
v_call: TRBV11-2
d_call: .
cdr3_nt: TGTGCCAGCAGCGACCAGAATTACAATGAGCAGTTCTTC
cdr3_aa: CASSDQNYNEQFF

clone_size: .
j_call: TRBJ2-1
v_call: TRBV29-1
d_call: .
cdr3_nt: TGCAGCGCCAGGGTTTCCTACAATGAGCAGTTCTTC
cdr3_aa: CSARVSYNEQFF

clone_size: few
j_call: TRBJ2-3
v_call: TRBV11-3
d_call: .
cdr3_nt: TGTGCCAGCAGCTTTTCTCGCGGGACAGATACGCAGTATTTT
cdr3_aa: CASSFSRGTDTQYF

clone_size: many
j_call: TRBJ2-2
v_call: TRBV2
d_call: .
cdr3_nt: TGTGCCAGCAGTAAGGACACCGGGGAGCTGTTTTTT
cdr3_aa: CASSKDTGELFF

clone_size: .
j_call: TRBJ2-1
v_call: TRBV20-1
d_call: .
cdr3_nt: TGCAGTGCTAGAGAACTATTATTGGAACAGTTCTTC
cdr3_aa: CSARELLLEQFF

clone_size: many
j_call: TRBJ2-7
v_call: TRBV3-1
d_call: TRBD2
cdr3_nt: TGTGCCAGCAGTTTTCCCGGGACTAGCGGGAGGTACGAGCAGTACTTC
cdr3_aa: CASSFPGTSGRYEQYF

clone_size: many
j_call: TRBJ2-1
v_call: TRBV27
d_call: TRBD2
cdr3_nt: TGTGCCAGCAGGGAGGGACAGCTTCTAGCGGGAGGGTATGAGCAGTTCTTC
cdr3_aa: CASREGQLLAGGYEQFF

clone_size: few
j_call: TRBJ2-7
v_call: TRBV7-2
d_call: .
cdr3_nt: TGTGCCAGCAGCTTCTTTGGCTCTTCATACGAGCAGTACTTC
cdr3_aa: CASSFFGSSYEQYF

clone_size: few
j_call: TRBJ2-1
v_call: TRBV28
d_call: .
cdr3_nt: TGTGCCAGCAGGCGCCCCGGGACCTACAATGAGCAGTTCTTC
cdr3_aa: CASRRPGTYNEQFF

clone_size: .
j_call: TRBJ2-3
v_call: TRBV29-1
d_call: .
cdr3_nt: TGCAGCGTTTTTGGGGAGGCAGCTACTAGCACAGATACGCAGTATTTT
cdr3_aa: CSVFGEAATSTDTQYF

clone_size: .
j_call: TRBJ2-7
v_call: TRBV15
d_call: TRBD2
cdr3_nt: TGTGCCACCAGCAGAGGACTAGCGGGAGGTTACTCCTACGAGCAGTACTTC
cdr3_aa: CATSRGLAGGYSYEQYF

clone_size: .
j_call: TRBJ2-4
v_call: TRBV11-3
d_call: TRBD1
cdr3_nt: TGTGCCAGCAGCTTAGACGGGACAGGATTTGGAAACATTCAGTACTTC
cdr3_aa: CASSLDGTGFGNIQYF

clone_size: few
j_call: TRBJ2-3
v_call: TRBV20-1
d_call: .
cdr3_nt: TGCAGTGCCAGAGATTCCTTAACAGATACGCAGTATTTT
cdr3_aa: CSARDSLTDTQYF

clone_size: many
j_call: TRBJ2-2
v_call: TRBV2
d_call: .
cdr3_nt: TGTGCCAGCGGGCAGATCTACACCGGGGAGCTGTTTTTT
cdr3_aa: CASGQIYTGELFF

clone_size: many
j_call: TRBJ2-7
v_call: TRBV28
d_call: TRBD1
cdr3_nt: TGTGCCAGCAGTTTCAACCCACGACAGGGGATCTACTACGAGCAGTACTTC
cdr3_aa: CASSFNPRQGIYYEQYF

clone_size: many
j_call: TRBJ2-1
v_call: TRBV12-3/TRBV12-4
d_call: TRBD1
cdr3_nt: TGTGCCAGCAGAACTACAGGGGGCGAATCCTACAATGAGCAGTTCTTC
cdr3_aa: CASRTTGGESYNEQFF

clone_size: .
j_call: TRBJ2-3
v_call: TRBV5-1
d_call: TRBD2
cdr3_nt: TGCGCCAGCACCCGGGGGGATGATTCTAGCACAGATACGCAGTATTTT
cdr3_aa: CASTRGDDSSTDTQYF

clone_size: many
j_call: TRBJ2-3
v_call: TRBV28
d_call: .
cdr3_nt: TGTGCCAGCAGGGAGAGCACAGATACGCAGTATTTT
cdr3_aa: CASRESTDTQYF

clone_size: many
j_call: TRBJ2-7
v_call: TRBV11-1
d_call: TRBD2
cdr3_nt: TGTGCCAGCAGCCGAGAAGCGGGAGGCCCCCACGAGCAGTACTTC
cdr3_aa: CASSREAGGPHEQYF

clone_size: many
j_call: TRBJ2-2
v_call: TRBV20-1
d_call: .
cdr3_nt: TGCAGTGCTAATCGTGGTAGCACCGGGGAGCTGTTTTTT
cdr3_aa: CSANRGSTGELFF

clone_size: many
j_call: TRBJ2-7
v_call: TRBV28
d_call: TRBD1
cdr3_nt: TGTGCCAGCATACAAAGGACAGGGGCCTTATCCTACGAGCAGTACTTC
cdr3_aa: CASIQRTGALSYEQYF

clone_size: .
j_call: TRBJ2-3
v_call: TRBV5-4
d_call: TRBD1
cdr3_nt: TGTGCCAGCAGCTTGGCGACAGGGGGCACAGATACGCAGTATTTT
cdr3_aa: CASSLATGGTDTQYF

clone_size: .
j_call: TRBJ2-1
v_call: TRBV7-2
d_call: .
cdr3_nt: TGTGCCAGCACGGAAAACCTAGTATACAATGAGCAGTTCTTC
cdr3_aa: CASTENLVYNEQFF

clone_size: many
j_call: TRBJ2-2
v_call: TRBV6-2/TRBV6-3
d_call: .
cdr3_nt: TGTGCCAGCAGTTCCGCAGCTGCGAACACCGGGGAGCTGTTTTTT
cdr3_aa: CASSSAAANTGELFF

clone_size: few
j_call: TRBJ2-5
v_call: TRBV5-6
d_call: .
cdr3_nt: TGTGCCAGCACCGGAGCGGAGACCCAGTACTTC
cdr3_aa: CASTGAETQYF

clone_size: many
j_call: TRBJ1-1
v_call: TRBV7-6
d_call: TRBD1
cdr3_nt: TGTGCCAGCAGCTTGGATGGGACAGGGACGTTCACTGAAGCTTTCTTT
cdr3_aa: CASSLDGTGTFTEAFF

clone_size: many
j_call: TRBJ2-1
v_call: TRBV28
d_call: TRBD2
cdr3_nt: TGTGCCAGCCAACGACCGGGACTAGCGGAAGAAGAGCAGTTCTTC
cdr3_aa: CASQRPGLAEEEQFF

clone_size: many
j_call: TRBJ2-1
v_call: TRBV5-1
d_call: .
cdr3_nt: TGCGCCAGCGATGAGGGGCCCGGACTCAATGAGCAGTTCTTC
cdr3_aa: CASDEGPGLNEQFF

clone_size: many
j_call: TRBJ2-2
v_call: TRBV6-2/TRBV6-3
d_call: TRBD2
cdr3_nt: TGTGCCAGCAGTTACGAAGTAGCGGGAACCGGGGAGCTGTTTTTT
cdr3_aa: CASSYEVAGTGELFF

clone_size: few
j_call: TRBJ2-2
v_call: TRBV18
d_call: TRBD2
cdr3_nt: TGTGCCAGCTCACCAGGACTAGCGGGAGTTGGTGCCGGGGAGCTGTTTTTT
cdr3_aa: CASSPGLAGVGAGELFF

clone_size: many
j_call: TRBJ1-5
v_call: TRBV28
d_call: .
cdr3_nt: TGTGCCAGCAGTTTGGGTCCCCAGAAGCCCCAGCATTTT
cdr3_aa: CASSLGPQKPQHF

clone_size: .
j_call: TRBJ1-2
v_call: TRBV29-1
d_call: .
cdr3_nt: TGCAGCGCGGGGGACTATGGCTACACCTTC
cdr3_aa: CSAGDYGYTF